This is a list of T cell receptor beta chains from one sample in a study of blood T cell repertoires in COVID-19. Clones were read by immunoSEQ multiplex PCR, and TCRdb kept only the in-frame ones, dropping some. The table records some 220,000 clones, around 84% of them present only once. Sequenced input: peripheral blood. The receptor set was obtained from a woman of 80 years or more with active or convalescent COVID-19. Each CDR3 is given with its conserved first and last residue. D genes are given only for firm matches. The size entry is marked missing in some rows and otherwise reads once, few, many or a size class.

clone size: .
D gene: TRBD1
V gene: TRBV19
J gene: TRBJ1-3
CDR3 protein: CASSIRDRGSGNTIYF
CDR3 DNA: TGTGCCAGTAGTATACGGGACAGGGGGTCTGGAAACACCATATATTTT

clone size: .
D gene: .
V gene: TRBV12-3/TRBV12-4
J gene: TRBJ2-4
CDR3 protein: CASSRGRNIQYF
CDR3 DNA: TGTGCCAGCAGCCGAGGCCGAAACATTCAGTACTTC

clone size: .
D gene: .
V gene: TRBV5-1
J gene: TRBJ2-1
CDR3 protein: CASSFTGGGLNEQFF
CDR3 DNA: TGCGCCAGCAGCTTTACAGGGGGAGGGTTGAATGAGCAGTTCTTC

clone size: .
D gene: TRBD1
V gene: TRBV12-3/TRBV12-4
J gene: TRBJ2-1
CDR3 protein: CASSRQGLNEQFF
CDR3 DNA: TGTGCCAGCAGCCGACAGGGCTTAAATGAGCAGTTCTTC

clone size: .
D gene: .
V gene: TRBV5-4
J gene: TRBJ1-1
CDR3 protein: CASFWRFPNTEAFF
CDR3 DNA: TGTGCCAGCTTCTGGAGGTTCCCGAACACTGAAGCTTTCTTT

clone size: .
D gene: TRBD1
V gene: TRBV24-1
J gene: TRBJ2-7
CDR3 protein: CATSDLTGGHYF
CDR3 DNA: TGTGCCACCAGTGACTTGACAGGGGGCCATTACTTC

clone size: .
D gene: TRBD1
V gene: TRBV6-6
J gene: TRBJ1-4
CDR3 protein: CASSRLPGQGNEKLFF
CDR3 DNA: TGTGCCAGCAGCAGATTACCGGGACAGGGGAATGAAAAACTGTTTTTT

clone size: .
D gene: TRBD2
V gene: TRBV11-2
J gene: TRBJ2-1
CDR3 protein: CASSIGLAAYNEQFF
CDR3 DNA: TGTGCCAGCAGCATCGGACTAGCGGCTTACAATGAGCAGTTCTTC

clone size: .
D gene: .
V gene: TRBV7-3
J gene: TRBJ2-1
CDR3 protein: CASSLSGEQFF
CDR3 DNA: TGTGCCAGCAGCTTATCGGGTGAGCAGTTCTTC

clone size: .
D gene: TRBD2
V gene: TRBV9
J gene: TRBJ2-7
CDR3 protein: CASSVGRTSLYEQYF
CDR3 DNA: TGTGCCAGCAGCGTAGGTCGGACTAGCCTATACGAGCAGTACTTC

clone size: .
D gene: .
V gene: TRBV6-2/TRBV6-3
J gene: TRBJ1-1
CDR3 protein: CASSWWDIWDTEAFF
CDR3 DNA: TGTGCCAGCAGTTGGTGGGACATATGGGACACTGAAGCTTTCTTT

clone size: once
D gene: TRBD2
V gene: TRBV4-2
J gene: TRBJ2-3
CDR3 protein: CASSQEGSGGTDTQYF
CDR3 DNA: TGTGCCAGCAGCCAAGAGGGAAGCGGGGGCACAGATACGCAGTATTTT

clone size: few
D gene: .
V gene: TRBV11-3
J gene: TRBJ1-3
CDR3 protein: CASSSSAGSGNTIYF
CDR3 DNA: TGTGCCAGCAGCTCTTCCGCGGGCTCTGGAAACACCATATATTTT

clone size: .
D gene: TRBD1
V gene: TRBV2
J gene: TRBJ1-5
CDR3 protein: CASRDRPGQPQHF
CDR3 DNA: TGTGCCAGCAGGGACAGGCCGGGTCAGCCCCAGCATTTT

clone size: .
D gene: TRBD2
V gene: TRBV28
J gene: TRBJ2-1
CDR3 protein: CASLDLAGYNEQFF
CDR3 DNA: TGTGCCAGCCTTGACCTAGCGGGTTACAATGAGCAGTTCTTC

clone size: once
D gene: TRBD1
V gene: TRBV18
J gene: TRBJ1-2
CDR3 protein: CASSPSTGEGYTF
CDR3 DNA: TGTGCCAGCTCACCCTCGACAGGGGAAGGCTACACCTTC

clone size: once
D gene: .
V gene: TRBV11-2
J gene: TRBJ1-2
CDR3 protein: CASSLVTGNYGYTF
CDR3 DNA: TGTGCCAGCAGCTTAGTTACAGGGAACTATGGCTACACCTTC

clone size: .
D gene: .
V gene: TRBV5-8
J gene: TRBJ1-3
CDR3 protein: CASSRGQWNLLGNTIYF
CDR3 DNA: TGTGCCAGCAGCAGGGGTCAGTGGAACCTTCTTGGAAACACCATATATTTT

clone size: .
D gene: .
V gene: TRBV6-5
J gene: TRBJ1-2
CDR3 protein: CASSTGLTTHGYTF
CDR3 DNA: TGTGCCAGCAGTACAGGGCTAACTACCCATGGCTACACCTTC

clone size: .
D gene: TRBD1
V gene: TRBV6-5
J gene: TRBJ2-7
CDR3 protein: CASSYSGTVSYEQYF
CDR3 DNA: TGTGCCAGCAGTTACTCCGGGACAGTCTCCTACGAGCAGTACTTC

clone size: .
D gene: .
V gene: TRBV9
J gene: TRBJ2-3
CDR3 protein: CASSAAPGVTDTQYF
CDR3 DNA: TGTGCCAGCAGCGCGGCCCCGGGGGTCACAGATACGCAGTATTTT

clone size: few
D gene: TRBD1
V gene: TRBV6-6
J gene: TRBJ2-3
CDR3 protein: CASSRTGAQTDTQYF
CDR3 DNA: TGTGCCAGCAGTAGGACAGGGGCGCAAACAGATACGCAGTATTTT

clone size: .
D gene: TRBD1
V gene: TRBV28
J gene: TRBJ1-1
CDR3 protein: CASITPGQAFF
CDR3 DNA: TGTGCCAGCATCACCCCGGGACAGGCTTTCTTT

clone size: .
D gene: TRBD2
V gene: TRBV5-4
J gene: TRBJ2-5
CDR3 protein: CASTLGGGGAWETQYF
CDR3 DNA: TGTGCCAGCACCCTTGGGGGCGGGGGGGCCTGGGAGACCCAGTACTTC

clone size: few
D gene: .
V gene: TRBV10-3
J gene: TRBJ2-3
CDR3 protein: CAIRRQISGTDTQYF
CDR3 DNA: TGTGCCATCAGGAGACAGATCTCCGGAACAGATACGCAGTATTTT

clone size: .
D gene: TRBD2
V gene: TRBV5-6
J gene: TRBJ2-1
CDR3 protein: CASSFETSVAEQFF
CDR3 DNA: TGTGCCAGCAGCTTTGAGACTAGCGTCGCTGAGCAGTTCTTC

clone size: .
D gene: TRBD2
V gene: TRBV7-2
J gene: TRBJ2-3
CDR3 protein: CASSLDASGGAGYF
CDR3 DNA: TGTGCCAGCAGCTTAGATGCTAGCGGGGGGGCCGGATATTTT

clone size: .
D gene: .
V gene: TRBV19
J gene: TRBJ1-1
CDR3 protein: CASSILTGITEAFF
CDR3 DNA: TGTGCCAGTAGTATCCTTACAGGGATCACTGAAGCTTTCTTT

clone size: .
D gene: .
V gene: TRBV18
J gene: TRBJ1-1
CDR3 protein: CASSPLAGDTEAFF
CDR3 DNA: TGTGCCAGCTCACCACTGGCAGGGGACACTGAAGCTTTCTTT

clone size: .
D gene: .
V gene: TRBV6-6
J gene: TRBJ2-7
CDR3 protein: CASSSSRTGNYEQYF
CDR3 DNA: TGTGCCAGCAGTTCCAGCCGGACGGGAAACTACGAGCAGTACTTC

clone size: .
D gene: TRBD1
V gene: TRBV9
J gene: TRBJ2-5
CDR3 protein: CASSVDAGGEETQYF
CDR3 DNA: TGTGCCAGCAGCGTAGATGCAGGGGGCGAGGAGACCCAGTACTTC

clone size: .
D gene: .
V gene: TRBV3-1/TRBV3-2
J gene: TRBJ2-2
CDR3 protein: CASSQDILYTGELFF
CDR3 DNA: TGTGCCAGCAGCCAAGATATCCTATACACCGGGGAGCTGTTTTTT

clone size: .
D gene: TRBD1
V gene: TRBV5-6
J gene: TRBJ2-5
CDR3 protein: CASRRDRGTRYQETQYF
CDR3 DNA: TGTGCCAGCAGGCGGGACAGGGGGACCCGGTACCAAGAGACCCAGTACTTC

clone size: .
D gene: TRBD1
V gene: TRBV18
J gene: TRBJ1-2
CDR3 protein: CASSSGQGAYGYTF
CDR3 DNA: TGTGCCAGCTCATCCGGACAGGGGGCTTACGGCTACACCTTC

clone size: once
D gene: TRBD1
V gene: TRBV6-5
J gene: TRBJ1-6
CDR3 protein: CASRGTGTSSPLHF
CDR3 DNA: TGTGCCAGCAGGGGGACAGGGACCAGTTCACCCCTCCACTTT

clone size: .
D gene: TRBD2
V gene: TRBV5-1
J gene: TRBJ2-1
CDR3 protein: CASSSRPSGTIDEQFF
CDR3 DNA: TGCGCCAGCAGCTCGCGCCCTAGCGGGACCATTGATGAGCAGTTCTTC

clone size: .
D gene: .
V gene: TRBV7-9
J gene: TRBJ2-1
CDR3 protein: CASSLVGSLSYNEQFF
CDR3 DNA: TGTGCCAGCAGCTTAGTTGGTAGTCTATCATACAATGAGCAGTTCTTC

clone size: .
D gene: TRBD2
V gene: TRBV7-2
J gene: TRBJ2-7
CDR3 protein: CASSLASGGASSYEQYF
CDR3 DNA: TGTGCCAGCAGCTTAGCGAGCGGGGGGGCGAGCTCCTACGAGCAGTACTTC

clone size: few
D gene: .
V gene: TRBV3-1/TRBV3-2
J gene: TRBJ2-3
CDR3 protein: CASSQDIAGASADTQYF
CDR3 DNA: TGTGCCAGCAGCCAAGATATTGCGGGGGCCTCCGCAGATACGCAGTATTTT

clone size: .
D gene: TRBD2
V gene: TRBV29-1
J gene: TRBJ2-1
CDR3 protein: CSAPLAGTYNEQFF
CDR3 DNA: TGCAGCGCCCCGCTAGCGGGGACTTACAATGAGCAGTTCTTC

clone size: once
D gene: .
V gene: TRBV6-2/TRBV6-3
J gene: TRBJ2-1
CDR3 protein: CASSSQNEQFF
CDR3 DNA: TGTGCCAGCAGTTCTCAGAATGAGCAGTTCTTC

clone size: .
D gene: .
V gene: TRBV4-2
J gene: TRBJ2-3
CDR3 protein: CASSQPWIGQGDTQYF
CDR3 DNA: TGTGCCAGCAGCCAGCCGTGGATAGGCCAGGGAGATACGCAGTATTTT

clone size: .
D gene: TRBD2
V gene: TRBV4-2
J gene: TRBJ2-1
CDR3 protein: CASSQVSGGTVGVNEQFF
CDR3 DNA: TGTGCCAGCAGCCAAGTCAGCGGGGGGACGGTGGGGGTGAATGAGCAGTTCTTC

clone size: .
D gene: TRBD2
V gene: TRBV19
J gene: TRBJ2-3
CDR3 protein: CASSVAGADTQYF
CDR3 DNA: TGTGCCAGTAGTGTCGCGGGGGCAGATACGCAGTATTTT

clone size: few
D gene: .
V gene: TRBV4-1
J gene: TRBJ2-2
CDR3 protein: CASSQDRVSGELFF
CDR3 DNA: TGCGCCAGCAGCCAAGACAGGGTTTCCGGGGAGCTGTTTTTT

clone size: .
D gene: TRBD1
V gene: TRBV28
J gene: TRBJ2-7
CDR3 protein: CATDRQGSSYEQYF
CDR3 DNA: TGTGCCACAGATAGACAGGGTAGCTCCTACGAGCAGTACTTC

clone size: .
D gene: TRBD2
V gene: TRBV9
J gene: TRBJ2-3
CDR3 protein: CASGRGDTDTQYF
CDR3 DNA: TGTGCCAGCGGGCGGGGGGACACAGATACGCAGTATTTT

clone size: .
D gene: TRBD2
V gene: TRBV6-1
J gene: TRBJ2-1
CDR3 protein: CASSGLTGGRYNEQFF
CDR3 DNA: TGTGCCAGCAGTGGGTTGACGGGAGGAAGGTACAATGAGCAGTTCTTC

clone size: .
D gene: .
V gene: TRBV18
J gene: TRBJ2-5
CDR3 protein: CASSPRIGDANQETQYF
CDR3 DNA: TGTGCCAGCTCACCACGGATTGGAGACGCCAACCAAGAGACCCAGTACTTC